This TCR beta chain was documented in a study of blood T cells in healthy people across ages (dated by TCRdb to the mid-2010s). The study in broad terms: In model experiments, roughly one uniquely barcoded TCR beta cDNA molecule per two T cells was captured by template switching. The donors were divided into four age groups: young (average around 16 years), middle-aged (about 39), aged (about 60) and long-lived (about 90). Using deep sequencing normalized with unique cDNA molecular identifiers, the study measured how TCR beta repertoire diversity changes with age. Donors of different ages were randomly distributed across sequencing lanes to avoid experimental bias. Using the same blood draw, the study looked at two additional independent replicas of 1 million unique cDNA reads for two donors, one aged 18 to 30 and the other aged 80 or older. Summary of the overall study and its limitations: Compared with the aged group, the long-lived group had more naive CD4+ T cells, fewer expanded clones and increased TCR diversity, suggesting age selection. Bulk unsorted PBMC profiling prevented conclusive comparison of naive and antigen-experienced compartments. Observed TCR beta diversity per million T cells fell roughly linearly with age, and a significant reduction was already apparent by age around 44. Estimates of total diversity based on one million sequenced T cells were considered lower bounds and underestimates. There was a strong correlation between observed TCR beta diversity and the percentage of naive T cells measured by flow cytometry. Because the CMV infection status of the donors was unknown, age-related changes in expanded clonotypes may potentially have been confounded.

Library method: 5' RACE. Sequencing was performed on an Illumina HiSeq 2500. A second PCR of roughly 6 to 11 cycles was run with a J-beta primer mix and a sample-barcoded 5' primer. Each TCR beta cDNA molecule received a unique molecular identifier from a template-switch 5' adaptor carrying 12 random nucleotides. At least 2.5 million CDR3-containing paired-end reads were obtained from each sample. The Mint cDNA synthesis kit, primed by a TRBC-specific oligonucleotide, was used to synthesize first-strand cDNA from all RNA. Following uracil-DNA glycosylase treatment, a first 18-cycle PCR with universal primers M1SS and BC2_uni_R was performed on all cDNA. The paper's processing steps were these. Normalization of each sample was performed by random selection of 1 million high-quality reads, each carrying a distinct molecular identifier. Reads sharing molecular identifiers were discarded rather than binned into consensus sequences. CDR3 identification, clonotype clustering and error correction used MiTCR with a Q25 quality threshold and the strictest error-elimination algorithm. A nonparametric unseen species model using Euler transformation provided a lower-bound estimate of total TCR beta diversity. The public sequencing data were trimmed at Q25 with fastp and processed into clonotypes with MiXCR by TCRdb, which kept only in-frame beta chains. Records with the same CDR3 protein are collapsed into one entry carrying the most frequent genes and DNA. V and J calls and clone size were set by TCRdb, not the authors. This sample gives roughly 1.5 million distinct CDR3 sequences in total; less than 45% of them show up just once. The ten largest make up roughly 3.7% of the sample.

There are 16 amino acids in the CDR3, from cysteine to phenylalanine inclusive. Only the CDR3 region is kept as DNA, spanning 48 bases read in frame from base 1. A distance of 13 bases separates the germline ends of V and J, which lose 4 bases and 2 bases respectively. The germline V gene gives CDR1 as KGHDR and CDR2 as SFDVKD. Notes on this clonotype: There is no known antigen for this receptor. There are no base qualities to consult, and no much larger clone falls within one base.

The donors were roughly 40 Caucasian individuals from Russia, aged roughly 6 to 90 years, who were systemically healthy. Ten milliliters of peripheral blood were drawn from each donor into EDTA-treated Vacutainer tubes. Ficoll-Paque density-gradient centrifugation was used to isolate PBMCs, with at least 7 million per sample. Total RNA, at least 6 micrograms per sample, was extracted from PBMCs with Trizol reagent. For every donor, flow cytometry on a PBMC aliquot measured the percentage of naive CD45RAhigh/CD27high T cells. Sequenced input: blood. The source is a woman aged 18-30 years in good health. The V and J genes are TRBV24-1 and TRBJ2-2; the D gene remains uncertain. The CDR3 in this case is CATSDFVTLNTGELFF. The DNA sequence is as follows: TGTGCCACCAGTGACTTTGTGACACTCAACACCGGGGAGCTGTTTTTT.